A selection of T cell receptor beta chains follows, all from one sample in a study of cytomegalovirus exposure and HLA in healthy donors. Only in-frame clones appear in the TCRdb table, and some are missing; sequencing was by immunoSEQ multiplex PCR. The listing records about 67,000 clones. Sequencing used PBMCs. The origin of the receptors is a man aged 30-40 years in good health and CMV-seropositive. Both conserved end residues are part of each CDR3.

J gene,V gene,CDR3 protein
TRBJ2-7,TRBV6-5,CASRQERVRGEQYF
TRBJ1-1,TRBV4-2,CASSQEYGQTNTEAFF
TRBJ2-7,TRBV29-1,CSTGEGYEQYF
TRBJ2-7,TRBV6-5,CASSPWTSRSYEQYF
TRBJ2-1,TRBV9,CASSGGEGSGEQFF
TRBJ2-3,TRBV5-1,CASSPRRQGPDTQYF
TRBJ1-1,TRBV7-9,CASSLGEQNTEAFF
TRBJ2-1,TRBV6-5,CASSYGGSSYNEQFF
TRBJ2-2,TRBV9,CASSPRTSGTGELFF
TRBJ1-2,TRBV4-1,CASSHPRRTLGHYGYTF
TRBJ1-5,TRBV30,CAWSVSNSRLAQHF
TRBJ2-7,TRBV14,CASSPGTGGLEQYF
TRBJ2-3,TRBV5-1,CASSLVIAGGTDTQYF
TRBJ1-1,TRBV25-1,CASSELEGGITEAFF
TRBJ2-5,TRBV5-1,CASSPDRPYQETQYF
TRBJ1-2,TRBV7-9,CASSSDRGRLEVYGYTF
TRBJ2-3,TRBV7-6,CASSLRGQSRDTQYF
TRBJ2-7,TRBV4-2,CASSVNPGQYYEQYF
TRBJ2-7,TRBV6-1,CASSRTPTYEQYF
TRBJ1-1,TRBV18,CASSRQTNTEAFF
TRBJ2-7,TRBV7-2,CASRTSGATYEQYF
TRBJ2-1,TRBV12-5,CASGLVQGGVNEQFF
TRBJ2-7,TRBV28,CASSYRHSGALYEQYF
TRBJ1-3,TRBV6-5,CASSQGITGNTIYF
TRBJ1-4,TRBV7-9,CASSLVRQDPFEKLFF
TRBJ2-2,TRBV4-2,CASSQAGERDTGELFF
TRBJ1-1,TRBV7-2,CASSLARLDIRAFF
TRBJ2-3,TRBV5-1,CASSLESGVSTDTQYF
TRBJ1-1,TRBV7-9,CASSLQGSTEAFF
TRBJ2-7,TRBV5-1,CASSLQGGSYEQYF
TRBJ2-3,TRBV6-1,CASSEPGQGASGTQYF
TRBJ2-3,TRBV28,CASSSGTGRSTDTQYF
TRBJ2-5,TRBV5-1,CASSLGDRGHGETQYF
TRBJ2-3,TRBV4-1,CASSQDSASQADTQYF
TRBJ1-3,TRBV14,CASSQDLYASGNTIYF
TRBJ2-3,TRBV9,CASSPRLAGGTDTQYF
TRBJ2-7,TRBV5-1,CASSSKGGTGGNEQYF
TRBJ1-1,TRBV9,CASSERQGNTEAFF
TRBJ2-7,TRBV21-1,CASSVDRTGSSYEQYF
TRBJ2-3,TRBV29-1,CSAPGSEDTQYF
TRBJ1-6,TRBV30,CAGSVGGVVHSPLHF
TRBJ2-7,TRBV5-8,CASSWRAGYTREQYF
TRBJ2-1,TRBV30,CACRTGGNEQFF
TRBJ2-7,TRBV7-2,CASTFGTGFAYEQYF
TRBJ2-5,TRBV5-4,CASTTGTGPETQYF
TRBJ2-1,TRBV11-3,CASSLVGGIGNEQFF
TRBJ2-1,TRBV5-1,CASSLRGGPVNEQFF
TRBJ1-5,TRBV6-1,CAKGDLSVTQHF
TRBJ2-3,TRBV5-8,CASSLEQVTQYF
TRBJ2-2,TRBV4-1,CASSQALSGRTGELFF
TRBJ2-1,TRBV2,CASSEAPPGGPNNEQFF